Presented here are 19 T cell receptor beta chains from one specimen sequenced in a study of cytomegalovirus exposure and HLA in healthy donors. The PCR employed 60 Vbeta primers together with 13 Jbeta primers. Sequencing used immunoSEQ multiplex PCR; TCRdb keeps in-frame clones, though not all of them. Of around 80,000 clones in the sample, about three quarters were seen once. Sequencing was carried out using PBMCs. These receptors all come from a man between 40 and 49 years old in good health and CMV-seronegative.

This chain joins TRBV20-1 and TRBJ1-2; no clear D gene. V dropped 6 bases and J dropped 4 bases, with 9 bases sitting between them. The CDR3 contains 11 residues. In germline, CDR1 is DFQATT, CDR2 SNEGSKA (reference sequence). The CDR3 spells CSAKPLYGYTF. CDR3 coding DNA: TGCAGTGCCAAGCCTCTCTATGGCTACACCTTC.

The chain employs TRBV11-2 and TRBJ1-1; 9 bases fit TRBD1. Germline V gene data show CDR1 as SGHAT and CDR2 as FQNNGV. V lost 3 bases, J lost 8 bases, and 4 bases stayed unmatched. CDR3 length: 13 amino acids. CDR3 amino acids: CASSFTGGLEAFF. The CDR3, as DNA: TGTGCCAGCAGCTTTACAGGGGGCTTGGAAGCTTTCTTT.

The sample holds a few counts of this clone. The chain employs TRBV27 and TRBJ2-1; 12 positions match TRBD2. J gave up 4 bases and V 2 bases, and 6 bases lay outside the gene matches. Germline CDR1 and CDR2: MNHEY and SMNVEV (reference sequence). This CDR3 spans 17 amino acids. The CDR3, as DNA: TGTGCCAGCAGTTTACTAGCGGGAGGGAGGGGATACAATGAGCAGTTCTTC. This gives the protein CASSLLAGGRGYNEQFF.

This chain joins TRBV7-6 and TRBJ2-7; 8 bases agree with TRBD1. The CDR3 runs 15 residues. With V trimmed by 1 base and J by 2 bases, 4 bases remained unmatched. Germline lookup yields CDR1 SGHVS and CDR2 FNYEAQ. In nucleotides, the CDR3 is TGTGCCAGCAGCTTAGACCTACAGGGGGCCTACGAGCAGTACTTC. Its translation is CASSLDLQGAYEQYF.

This clone came up once. The V gene is TRBV28, the J gene TRBJ2-7; 8 bases are a match to TRBD2. The V gene's germline CDR1 is MDHEN and CDR2 SYDVKM. The CDR3 runs to 14 residues. The ends lost 2 bases at V and 4 bases at J; junction bases unmatched: 4. CDR3 nucleotide sequence: TGTGCCAGCAGTTTACTCGGGGGGGGGTACGAGCAGTACTTC. Amino acids: CASSLLGGGYEQYF.

The rearrangement links TRBV7-2 to TRBJ2-1; 7 nucleotides align to TRBD1. The CDR3 has 14 residues. Germline-derived CDR1 and CDR2 are SGHTA and FQGNSA. The ends lost 3 bases at V and 2 bases at J; junction bases unmatched: 1. CDR3 loop: CASSFGTAYNEQFF. In DNA form, the CDR3 reads TGTGCCAGCAGCTTTGGGACAGCCTACAATGAGCAGTTCTTC.

This clone was observed a few times. The gene calls are TRBV25-1 and TRBJ2-7; TRBD2 matches at 9 bases. CDR1 and CDR2 (germline): MGHDK, SYGVNS. With 2 bases clipped from V and 1 base from J, the junction kept 6 bases outside the gene matches. The CDR3 extends over 16 amino acids. As DNA, the CDR3 is TGTGCCAGCAGTGAAATTAGTAGCGGGAGTTCCTACGAGCAGTACTTC. Translating gives CASSEISSGSSYEQYF.

The genes are TRBV21-1 and TRBJ2-6; no check of the table's D call, TRBD1, against the DNA was made. TRBV21-1 is noted as a pseudogene. The length of the CDR3 is 17 residues. The CDR3 sequence is CASRRVKQGSGANVLTF. CDR3 bases: TGTGCCAGCAGACGCGTCAAACAGGGGTCTGGGGCCAACGTCCTGACTTTC.

The chain carries TRBV6-1 and TRBJ1-6; D perhaps matches TRBD1 (5 bases). Trimming cost V 1 base and J 10 bases, with 11 bases left between them. Germline V gene sequence: CDR1 MNHNS, CDR2 SASEGT. This CDR3 spans 14 amino acids. CDR3 amino acids: CASSEGSGNSPLHF. CDR3 bases: TGTGCCAGCAGTGAAGGGTCAGGGAACTCACCCCTCCACTTT.

The genes are TRBV28 and TRBJ2-5, with 9 bases that match TRBD1. Germline lookup yields CDR1 MDHEN and CDR2 SYDVKM. The CDR3 totals 18 residues. V gave up 6 bases and J gave up 4 bases; unmatched junction bases: 18. The DNA of the CDR3 is TGTGCCAGCAGAGAAACCCCGGGACAGGGCCGTGTAGGAGAGACCCAGTACTTC. It yields the protein CASRETPGQGRVGETQYF. The whole variable domain, filled in from reference TRBV28 and TRBJ2-5, reads DVKVTQSSRYLVKRTGEKVFLECVQDMDHENMFWYRQDPGLGLRLIYFSYDVKMKEKGDIPEGYSVSREKKERFSLILESASTNQTSMYLCASRETPGQGRVGETQYFGPGTRLLVL.

The V call is TRBV4-3, the J call TRBJ1-2; the D gene is possibly TRBD1 (6 bases). V was cut by 0 bases and J by 0 bases, with 14 bases left in between. The CDR3 runs 17 residues. Germline lookup yields CDR1 LGHNA and CDR2 YSLEER. CDR3 nucleotide sequence: TGCGCCAGCAGCCAAGATCGGGCAGGGGCCACTAACTATGGCTACACCTTC. Amino acids: CASSQDRAGATNYGYTF.

This clone was detected only once. The chain carries TRBV28 and TRBJ2-2; unclear D gene. The CDR3 length is 13 residues. With 3 bases removed from V and 6 bases from J, the gap between germline ends came to 8 bases. Germline CDR1 and CDR2: MDHEN and SYDVKM. The CDR3 DNA is TGTGCCAGCAGTTTGAGTTCCTCCGGGGAGCTGTTTTTT. It yields the protein CASSLSSSGELFF.

By frequency in the sample, this clone is medium-sized (0.01 to 0.1%). The genes are TRBV19 and TRBJ2-2; 10 bases align to TRBD2. From germline, CDR1 is LNHDA and CDR2 SQIVND (reference sequence). The CDR3 is made up of 15 amino acids. V trimming: 6 bases; J trimming: 3 bases; junction bases outside the gene matches: 4. CDR3 region: CASSVAGGDTGELFF. The DNA of the CDR3 is TGTGCCAGTAGCGTAGCGGGAGGCGACACCGGGGAGCTGTTTTTT.

V is TRBV19 and J is TRBJ2-2, with a tentative D call TRBD2 (6 bases). CDR1 LNHDA and CDR2 SQIVND come from the germline V gene (reference sequence). This CDR3 is 10 amino acids long. V was clipped by 11 bases and J by 7 bases, with 8 bases between them. The CDR3 spells CAAGFGELFF. Here the CDR3 DNA reads TGTGCCGCGGGATTCGGGGAGCTGTTTTTT.

The V and J genes are TRBV7-8 and TRBJ2-1, with TRBD1 matching over 7 bases. CDR1 is SGHVS and CDR2 is FQNEAQ in the germline V gene. CDR3 size: 15 residues. The V gene end was trimmed by 4 bases and the J gene end by 6 bases; junction bases not matched to a gene: 9. Here the CDR3 reads CASSSQQGPSNEQFF. CDR3 coding DNA: TGTGCCAGCAGCTCGCAACAGGGGCCCTCCAATGAGCAGTTCTTC.

J is TRBJ2-5 and V is TRBV15; D is unresolved. V was pared by 0 bases and J by 4 bases, with 12 bases between. The CDR3 loop spans 15 amino acids. Germline V gene data show CDR1 as LNHNV and CDR2 as YYDKDF (reference sequence). DNA for the CDR3: TGTGCCACCAGCAGAGATCCCGGGTCTAGAGAGACCCAGTACTTC. Residues: CATSRDPGSRETQYF.

This clone was picked up one time. The chain combines TRBV7-9 with TRBJ2-5; 7 bases agree with TRBD2. V lost 2 bases, J lost 4 bases, and 10 bases stayed unmatched. The CDR3 has 16 residues. Germline assignment: CDR1 SEHNR and CDR2 FQNEAQ (reference sequence). CDR3 sequence: CASSLSGAGVIETQYF. The CDR3 DNA follows: TGTGCCAGCAGCTTATCAGGCGCGGGAGTTATAGAGACCCAGTACTTC.

The chain has TRBV4-3 and TRBJ2-2; 7 bases agree with TRBD1. Losses at the gene ends were 3 bases for V and 2 bases for J; bases not matched to a gene: 3. The CDR3 length is 15 residues. Germline CDR1 reads LGHNA; CDR2 reads YSLEER. The CDR3 region has the DNA TGCGCCAGCAGCCATGGACAGGCTAACACCGGGGAGCTGTTTTTT. Translated: CASSHGQANTGELFF.

The rearrangement uses TRBV9 and TRBJ2-2; 7 nucleotides align to TRBD1. The ends lost 2 bases at V and 5 bases at J; junction bases unmatched: 15. There are 18 residues in the CDR3. Looked up from germline, CDR1 is SGDLS and CDR2 is YYNGEE. The CDR3 reads CASSVSPLTGTGTGELFF. Here the CDR3 DNA reads TGTGCCAGCAGCGTTTCACCCCTGACAGGGACGGGGACCGGGGAGCTGTTTTTT.